The next 32 T cell receptor beta chains were all read from a single sample in a study of blood T cell repertoires in COVID-19. Method: immunoSEQ multiplex PCR; TCRdb's copy keeps in-frame clones and lacks some. The sample shows 250,000 to 300,000 clones, around 90% of them seen only once. The sequenced material came from PBMCs or T cells enriched from blood (not recorded which). All receptors derive from a human donor in a cohort exposed to, infected with or recovered from COVID-19 (not recorded which). The donor label of this sample is uncertain.

The V and J genes are TRBV30 and TRBJ2-7; 7 nucleotides match TRBD2. V lost 0 bases, J lost 2 bases, and 4 bases stayed unmatched. Germline V gene data show CDR1 as GTSNPN and CDR2 as SVGIG (reference sequence). There are 14 residues in the CDR3. The CDR3 is CAWSVGRGAYEQYF. CDR3 DNA: TGTGCCTGGAGTGTAGGACGGGGGGCCTACGAGCAGTACTTC.

The genes are TRBV27 and TRBJ1-1; perhaps TRBD1 as D (6 bases). CDR1 is MNHEY and CDR2 is SMNVEV in the germline V gene (reference sequence). This CDR3 region has 14 residues. V lost 4 bases to trimming and J lost 0 bases, with 9 bases between them. In nucleotides, the CDR3 is TGTGCCAGCAGTTATACAGGGATGAACACTGAAGCTTTCTTT. Amino acids: CASSYTGMNTEAFF.

CDR3 in amino acids: CASSLQGSPHEQYF. The CDR3 DNA reads as TGCGCCAGCAGCCTTCAGGGTTCCCCCCACGAGCAGTACTTC. The chain carries TRBV4-1 and TRBJ2-7, with TRBD1 as a possible D gene (5 bases). Germline V lookup: CDR1 MGHRA, CDR2 YSYEKL. The CDR3 totals 14 residues. Trimming shortened V by 4 bases and J by 5 bases, and 15 bases separated the two germline ends.

The CDR3 region is CASSLRVSYEQYF. CDR3 sequence (DNA): TGTGCCAGCAGCTTGCGGGTTTCCTACGAGCAGTACTTC. The rearrangement links TRBV5-4 to TRBJ2-7; D call uncertain. V was cut by 1 base and J by 1 base, with 6 bases left in between. The CDR3 sequence is 13 residues long. Germline CDR1 is SGHNT and CDR2 is YYREEE (reference sequence). The whole variable domain, filled in from reference TRBV5-4 and TRBJ2-7, reads ETGVTQSPTHLIKTRGQQVTLRCSSQSGHNTVSWYQQALGQGPQFIFQYYREEENGRGNFPPRFSGLQFPNYSSELNVNALELDDSALYLCASSLRVSYEQYFGPGTRLTVT.

The rearrangement joins TRBV7-7 to TRBJ2-3, with a possible D match to TRBD2 (6 bases). The CDR3 totals 14 residues. Per germline, CDR1 SSHAT and CDR2 FNYEAQ (reference sequence). V was shortened by 3 bases and J by 4 bases, with 11 bases between the two germline ends. CDR3 nucleotides: TGTGCCAGCAGCTTCCGACTAGACGCAGATACGCAGTATTTT. The encoded protein is CASSFRLDADTQYF.

The V call is TRBV7-9, the J call TRBJ1-1; D is possibly TRBD1 (5 bases). This CDR3 contains 16 residues. V was clipped by 5 bases and J by 2 bases, with 18 bases between them. CDR1 is SEHNR and CDR2 is FQNEAQ in the germline V gene (reference sequence). The CDR3 sequence is CASSPPFERGNTEAFF. The CDR3, as DNA: TGTGCCAGCAGCCCTCCTTTCGAAAGGGGAAACACTGAAGCTTTCTTT.

In its sample, this clone was seen once. The rearrangement joins TRBV6-6 to TRBJ2-7, with D possibly matching TRBD2 (6 bases). Per germline, CDR1 MNHNY and CDR2 SVGAGI (reference sequence). CDR3 length equals 12 residues. V lost 7 bases, J lost 4 bases, and 11 bases lay in between. The CDR3 region has the DNA TGTGCCAGCAACTCCGGAGGGTACGAGCAGTACTTC. Protein: CASNSGGYEQYF.

The rearrangement joins TRBV7-3 to TRBJ2-1; 9 bases map to TRBD2. The CDR3 extends over 14 amino acids. The V gene end was trimmed by 5 bases and the J gene end by 5 bases; junction bases not matched to a gene: 4. The V gene's germline CDR1 is SGHTA and CDR2 FQGTGA. CDR3 nucleotides: TGTGCCAGCAGCCCGACTAGCGGCAACAATGAGCAGTTCTTC. Translating it yields CASSPTSGNNEQFF.

The chain employs TRBV6-1 and TRBJ1-5, with 7 positions matching TRBD1. Looked up from germline, CDR1 is MNHNS and CDR2 is SASEGT. The CDR3 covers 14 residues. Trimming cost V 1 base and J 9 bases; bases outside gene matches: 6. CDR3 DNA sequence: TGTGCCAGCAGTGAAGAGGGGACAGCCCTGCCCCAGCATTTT. This gives the protein CASSEEGTALPQHF.

The chain combines TRBV5-1 with TRBJ1-2; 7 nucleotides line up with TRBD1. V lost 5 bases and J lost 0; bases outside the gene matches: 1. This CDR3 spans 13 amino acids. Germline V gives CDR1 SGHRS, CDR2 YFSETQ. The CDR3 DNA reads as TGCGCCAGCAGGCAGGGGGCTAACTATGGCTACACCTTC. This codes for CASRQGANYGYTF.

This clone was seen only once. V is TRBV3-1 (or the pseudogene TRBV3-2) and J is TRBJ2-3; 8 bases agree with TRBD2. CDR3 length: 15 amino acids. Losses at the gene ends were 0 bases for V and 9 bases for J; bases not matched to a gene: 8. In germline, CDR1 is LGHDT, CDR2 YNNKEL (reference sequence). The CDR3: CASSQETSGGPTQYF. The CDR3 coding sequence is TGTGCCAGCAGCCAAGAGACCAGCGGGGGTCCGACGCAGTATTTT.

The J gene is TRBJ1-4, the V gene TRBV4-2, with 11 bases lining up with TRBD1. Germline lookup yields CDR1 LGHNA and CDR2 YNFKEQ. V lost 0 bases and J lost 8; bases outside the gene matches: 5. The CDR3 is 16 residues long. The CDR3 coding sequence is TGTGCCAGCAGCCAAGATCGGGGACAGGGGGGAGAAAAACTGTTTTTT. This encodes CASSQDRGQGGEKLFF.

The rearrangement uses TRBV7-2 and TRBJ2-7; 8 bases map to TRBD1. The V and J ends lost 5 bases and 0 bases, in that order; junction bases with no gene match: 6. This CDR3 has 15 residues. Germline CDR1 reads SGHTA; CDR2 reads FQGNSA. CDR3 region: CASSAGQDSSYEQYF. The DNA of the CDR3 is TGTGCCAGCAGCGCGGGACAGGACAGCTCCTACGAGCAGTACTTC.

This rearrangement joins TRBV6-4 to TRBJ1-1, with D possibly being TRBD1 (6 bases). The V end lost 4 bases, the J end lost 11 bases, and 20 bases lay between the germline ends. This CDR3 is 14 amino acids long. Per the germline V gene, CDR1 is MRHNA and CDR2 is SNTAGT. The CDR3 protein is CASSVTLGGAYAFF. CDR3 in DNA: TGTGCCAGCAGTGTGACGTTGGGGGGGGCCTACGCTTTCTTT.

This clone appeared a single time. This sequence joins TRBV19 and TRBJ1-1, with 9 bases that match TRBD1. Trimming removed 4 bases from V and 0 bases from J; junction bases left unmatched: 12. The length of the CDR3 is 18 residues. Germline V gives CDR1 LNHDA, CDR2 SQIVND (reference sequence). The CDR3 is CASSNTRDRVLMNTEAFF. CDR3 nucleotides: TGTGCCAGTAGTAATACTCGGGACAGGGTCCTCATGAACACTGAAGCTTTCTTT. Drawing the rest from reference TRBV19 and TRBJ1-1, the complete variable domain is DGGITQSPKYLFRKEGQNVTLSCEQNLNHDAMYWYRQDPGQGLRLIYYSQIVNDFQKGDIAEGYSVSREKKESFPLTVTSAQKNPTAFYLCASSNTRDRVLMNTEAFFGQGTRLTVV.

This clone showed up just once. The chain combines TRBV18 with TRBJ1-3; 7 bases line up with TRBD1. The germline V gene encodes CDR1 KGHSH and CDR2 LQKENI. Germline trimming cut 1 base from V and 2 bases from J; bases unmatched to any gene: 2. This CDR3 region has 15 residues. The CDR3 region is CASSPQGAAGNTIYF. The CDR3 DNA reads TGTGCCAGCTCACCACAGGGGGCGGCTGGAAACACCATATATTTT. The variable domain in full, with the rest retrieved from reference TRBV18 and TRBJ1-3, is NAGVMQNPRHLVRRRGQEARLRCSPMKGHSHVYWYRQLPEEGLKFMVYLQKENIIDESGMPKERFSAEFPKEGPSILRIQQVVRGDSAAYFCASSPQGAAGNTIYFGEGSWLTVV.

The chain joins TRBV19 to TRBJ2-1, with no clear D. This CDR3 is 19 amino acids long. Per the germline V gene, CDR1 is LNHDA and CDR2 is SQIVND (reference sequence). The V end was cut by 0 bases, the J end by 6 bases, with 24 bases between. CDR3: CASSIDPLLSRLVPNEQFF. CDR3 coding DNA: TGTGCCAGTAGTATAGATCCCCTTCTCTCGCGCCTTGTTCCCAATGAGCAGTTCTTC. The complete variable domain, with remaining parts taken from reference TRBV19 and TRBJ2-1, reads DGGITQSPKYLFRKEGQNVTLSCEQNLNHDAMYWYRQDPGQGLRLIYYSQIVNDFQKGDIAEGYSVSREKKESFPLTVTSAQKNPTAFYLCASSIDPLLSRLVPNEQFFGPGTRLTVL.

The chain uses TRBV3-1 (or the pseudogene TRBV3-2) and TRBJ1-1; possibly TRBD1 for D (5 bases). CDR3 length: 12 amino acids. Per germline, CDR1 LGHDT and CDR2 YNNKEL (reference sequence). V lost 5 bases and J 4 bases, leaving 8 bases between the germline ends. The DNA for the CDR3 is TGTGCCAGCAGCTCGGGGGGCACTGAAGCTTTCTTT. Protein: CASSSGGTEAFF.

The chain combines TRBV19 with TRBJ1-2, with TRBD1 identical over 9 bases. The CDR3 contains 16 residues. Germline V gene data show CDR1 as LNHDA and CDR2 as SQIVND (reference sequence). The ends lost 8 bases at V and 3 bases at J; junction bases unmatched: 13. As DNA, the CDR3 is TGTGCCAGTCAGGACCCCGGACAGGGGCGACACTATGGCTACACCTTC. Its protein product is CASQDPGQGRHYGYTF.

The V and J genes are TRBV21-1 and TRBJ1-2. TRBV21-1 is a pseudogene locus. The CDR3 contains 18 residues. CDR3 protein: CASSKVRDFSPNLDGYTF. The CDR3, as DNA: TGTGCCAGCAGCAAAGTTAGGGACTTTTCCCCTAACTTGGATGGCTACACCTTC.

CDR3 sequence reads: CASSFLAGTRETQYF. The DNA for the CDR3 is TGTGCCAGCAGTTTCCTTGCCGGGACTAGAGAGACCCAGTACTTC. The V call is TRBV27, the J call TRBJ2-5; 8 bases line up with TRBD2. The germline V gene encodes CDR1 MNHEY and CDR2 SMNVEV (reference sequence). Trimming at V came to 3 bases and at J to 4 bases, leaving 7 bases not matched to a gene. The CDR3 covers 15 residues.

This chain uses TRBV27 with TRBJ2-5; 7 nucleotides agree with TRBD2. CDR3 size: 15 residues. V lost 1 base and J lost 5; bases outside the gene matches: 7. The germline V gene encodes CDR1 MNHEY and CDR2 SMNVEV (reference sequence). In DNA form, the CDR3 reads TGTGCCAGCAGTTTATATTGGGGGGGAGAGGAGACCCAGTACTTC. Protein product: CASSLYWGGEETQYF.

This chain links TRBV6-2 or TRBV6-3 with TRBJ1-1; 7 bases line up with TRBD1. After removal of 6 bases from V and 7 bases from J, the junction contained 11 bases not matched to a gene. Germline V gives CDR1 MNHEY, CDR2 SVGEGT. The CDR3 is 14 amino acids. CDR3 DNA sequence: TGTGCCAGCAGCAGTGGGACAGCTAGTAATGAAGCTTTCTTT. It codes for CASSSGTASNEAFF.

The chain combines TRBV7-9 with TRBJ1-5; D ambiguous. V lost 4 bases to trimming and J lost 5 bases, with 9 bases between them. Germline V gives CDR1 SEHNR, CDR2 FQNEAQ (reference sequence). The CDR3 length is 13 residues. CDR3 in DNA: TGTGCCAGCAGCTCCCGAGGGTATCAGCCCCAGCATTTT. Translation gives CASSSRGYQPQHF.

The chain uses TRBV19 and TRBJ1-5; D possibly corresponds to TRBD1 (5 bases). V was shortened by 5 bases and J by 5 bases, with 10 bases between the two germline ends. There are 13 residues in the CDR3. Germline assignment: CDR1 LNHDA and CDR2 SQIVND (reference sequence). CDR3 sequence reads: CASSGGRDQPQHF. The CDR3 DNA reads as TGTGCCAGTAGTGGGGGGAGGGATCAGCCCCAGCATTTT.

Comment on this clone: Additional DNA sequences in this sample encode the identical CDR3. This rearrangement joins TRBV30 to TRBJ1-2; D is undetermined. The CDR3 is made up of 11 amino acids. Germline V gene sequence: CDR1 GTSNPN, CDR2 SVGIG (reference sequence). Between the trimmed V and J ends, which lost 2 bases and 3 bases, there was a span of 4 bases. CDR3: CAWSPDYGYTF. CDR3 in DNA: TGTGCCTGGAGTCCTGACTATGGCTACACCTTC.

This clone has just one count. The rearrangement links TRBV11-3 to TRBJ2-1; D is unclear. The germline V gene encodes CDR1 SGHNT and CDR2 YENEEA. Trimming took 5 bases from V and 0 from J, leaving 5 bases between them. The CDR3 spans 13 residues. The CDR3 protein is CASSPSSYNEQFF. CDR3 sequence (DNA): TGTGCCAGCAGCCCGAGCTCCTACAATGAGCAGTTCTTC.

V and J are TRBV7-3 and TRBJ2-3; 8 bases are a match to TRBD1. CDR1 is SGHTA and CDR2 is FQGTGA in the germline V gene. CDR3 length equals 16 residues. V dropped 5 bases and J dropped 2; count of bases not matched to a gene: 9. The CDR3: CASSPMTGVNTDTQYF. CDR3 DNA sequence: TGTGCCAGCAGCCCGATGACAGGGGTTAACACAGATACGCAGTATTTT.

The count of this clone is one. The chain links TRBV14 to TRBJ1-3; D is ambiguous. This CDR3 is built from 14 residues. V was cut by 7 bases and J by 0 bases, with 10 bases left in between. Germline assignment: CDR1 SGHDN and CDR2 FVKESK. For the CDR3, the DNA is TGTGCCAGCATAGACAAGCACTCTGGAAACACCATATATTTT. This gives the protein CASIDKHSGNTIYF.

This clone came up once. The chain recombines TRBV11-2 with TRBJ2-1; 7 bases align to TRBD2. V lost 1 base, J lost 7 bases, and 1 base stayed unmatched. CDR1 is SGHAT and CDR2 is FQNNGV in the germline V gene. The CDR3 sequence is 13 residues long. DNA for the CDR3: TGTGCCAGCAGCTTAGCGGGGGGTAATGAGCAGTTCTTC. Its translation is CASSLAGGNEQFF. The full variable domain, completed using reference TRBV11-2 and TRBJ2-1, is EAGVAQSPRYKIIEKRQSVAFWCNPISGHATLYWYQQILGQGPKLLIQFQNNGVVDDSQLPKDRFSAERLKGVDSTLKIQPAKLEDSAVYLCASSLAGGNEQFFGPGTRLTVL.

This clone was counted a single time. The V and J genes are TRBV5-4 and TRBJ1-2; tentatively, D is TRBD1 (6 bases). V was trimmed by 6 bases and J by 0 bases, leaving 12 bases between them. Germline loops: CDR1 SGHNT, CDR2 YYREEE (reference sequence). This CDR3 spans 14 amino acids. CDR3 in amino acids: CASTDRIPNYGYTF. The CDR3 DNA reads as TGTGCCAGCACCGACAGGATTCCTAACTATGGCTACACCTTC. Based on the CDR3 plus reference TRBV5-4 and TRBJ1-2, the full variable domain is ETGVTQSPTHLIKTRGQQVTLRCSSQSGHNTVSWYQQALGQGPQFIFQYYREEENGRGNFPPRFSGLQFPNYSSELNVNALELDDSALYLCASTDRIPNYGYTFGSGTRLTVV.

The gene calls are TRBV28 and TRBJ1-5, with 9 bases matching TRBD1. In germline, CDR1 is MDHEN, CDR2 SYDVKM. CDR3 size: 14 residues. V lost 4 bases, J lost 7 bases, and 5 bases stayed unmatched. The CDR3 DNA sequence: TGTGCCAGCAGTTCCCGGGACAGGGCCCAGCCCCAGCATTTT. This sequence encodes CASSSRDRAQPQHF.